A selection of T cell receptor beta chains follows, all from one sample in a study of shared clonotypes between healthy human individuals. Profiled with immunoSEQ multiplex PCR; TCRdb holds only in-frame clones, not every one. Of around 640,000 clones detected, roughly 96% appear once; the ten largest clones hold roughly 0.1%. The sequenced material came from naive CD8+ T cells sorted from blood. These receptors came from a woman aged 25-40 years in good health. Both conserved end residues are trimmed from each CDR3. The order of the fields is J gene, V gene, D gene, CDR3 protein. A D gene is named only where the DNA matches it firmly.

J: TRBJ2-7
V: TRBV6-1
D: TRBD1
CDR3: ASGQGYEQY

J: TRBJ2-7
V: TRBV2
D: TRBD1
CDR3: ASNPGTVAYEQY

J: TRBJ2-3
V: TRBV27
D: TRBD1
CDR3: ASSPGTGTTDTQY

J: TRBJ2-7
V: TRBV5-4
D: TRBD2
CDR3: ASSLGLAGPSYEQY

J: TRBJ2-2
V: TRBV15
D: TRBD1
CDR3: ATSSAPGQGDSGELF

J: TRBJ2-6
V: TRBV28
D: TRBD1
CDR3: ASSLYAGTVDSGANVLT

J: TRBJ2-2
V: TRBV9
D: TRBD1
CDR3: ASSPQDRGTGELF

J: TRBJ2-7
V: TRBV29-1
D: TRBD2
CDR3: SVLGGGLASNEQY

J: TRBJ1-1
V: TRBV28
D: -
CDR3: ASRERTESLNTEAF

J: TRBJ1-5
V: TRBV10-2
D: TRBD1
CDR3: ASSEPRGLDSNQPQH

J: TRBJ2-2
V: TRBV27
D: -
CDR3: ASSLHLGWELF

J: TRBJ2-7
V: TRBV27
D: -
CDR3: ASSLTRDPPYEQY

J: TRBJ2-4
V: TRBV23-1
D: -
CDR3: ASSQSRDRLLAKNIQY